The entry below gives a single T cell receptor beta chain sequence along with its context. The antigen remains undetermined. This sample was included in a study of identical twins. Study-wide results and limits: In monozygotic twins, models underestimated the sharing of out-of-frame TCR alpha. Clonotypes of the beta chain that were abundant in cord blood carried fewer insertions (memory repertoires showed none).

A universal primer site was added by template switching, and unique molecular identifiers were carried by the cDNA. One entry per CDR3 protein, called by TCRdb with MiXCR from the 5' RACE reads. Here the sample spans hundreds of thousands of distinct CDR3 sequences, roughly 7.5% being singletons. This CDR3 is built from 16 residues. V lost 3 bases and J lost 5, with 16 bases in between. The sample also formed part of further work on yellow fever vaccine responses in identical twins. This second report adds: Twins' vaccine T cell response reportedly gave the appearance of partial convergence and partial personalization.

The rearrangement uses TRBV12-3 or TRBV12-4 and TRBJ1-4; D is undetermined. Input material: memory (CD45RO+) T cells sorted from blood. The clonotype comes from a woman in her late teens or twenties in good health. CDR3 sequence (DNA): TGTGCCAGCAGTTTTTTGGTGGCAGCTGGAAATGAAAAACTGTTTTTT. Translation: CASSFLVAAGNEKLFF.